The 8 T cell receptor beta chains reported below all come from one sample, sequenced in a study of somatic mutations in cytotoxic T cells in rheumatoid arthritis. Produced via immunoSEQ multiplex PCR; TCRdb's table is partial and in-frame only. The table lists more than 7,000 clones, over 60% of them singletons. The specimen sequenced was CD8+ T cells sorted from blood. The receptor source for this set is an adult with rheumatoid arthritis.

This chain uses TRBV13 with TRBJ2-3; 10 nucleotides match TRBD2. This CDR3 has 16 amino acids. Germline V gene data show CDR1 as PRHDT and CDR2 as FYEKMQ (reference sequence). Trimming removed 5 bases from V and 0 bases from J; junction bases left unmatched: 5. CDR3 coding DNA: TGTGCCAGCAGCCTCCTAGCGGGAGATAGCACAGATACGCAGTATTTT. Its translation: CASSLLAGDSTDTQYF.

This clone was counted only a few times. The rearrangement uses TRBV7-3 and TRBJ1-1; the D gene is possibly TRBD1 (5 bases). CDR3 size: 13 residues. V shed 3 bases and J shed 2 bases, with 7 bases lying between them. Germline assignment: CDR1 SGHTA and CDR2 FQGTGA. CDR3 residues: CASSFDSNTEAFF. CDR3 DNA sequence: TGTGCCAGCAGCTTCGACAGCAACACTGAAGCTTTCTTT.

The J gene is TRBJ1-4, the V gene TRBV7-9, with 8 bases that match TRBD1. Germline V gene lookup returns CDR1 SEHNR and CDR2 FQNEAQ (reference sequence). The CDR3 consists of 14 residues. After removal of 3 bases from V and 8 bases from J, the junction contained 5 bases not matched to a gene. The CDR3 nucleotides read TGTGCCAGCAGCTTGGACAGGGCTGACGAAAAACTGTTTTTT. It codes for CASSLDRADEKLFF.

CDR3 protein: CASTSGANVLTF. The CDR3 region has the DNA TGTGCCAGCACCTCGGGGGCCAACGTCCTGACTTTC. The V gene is TRBV9, the J gene TRBJ2-6; unclear D gene. Germline CDR1 reads SGDLS; CDR2 reads YYNGEE. V was shortened by 6 bases and J by 4 bases, with 5 bases between the two germline ends. The CDR3 has 12 residues.

In its sample, this clone was seen a few times. CDR3: CASSPQEVSYEQYF. The CDR3 nucleotides are TGCGCCAGCAGCCCACAGGAGGTGTCCTACGAGCAGTACTTC. The chain is built from TRBV4-1 and TRBJ2-7; D is tentatively TRBD1 or TRBD2 (5 bases each). CDR3 length: 14 amino acids. Deletions cut 4 bases from V and 1 base from J, with 11 bases between. CDR1 and CDR2 from the germline V gene are MGHRA and YSYEKL.

This clone has only a few counts. This rearrangement joins TRBV5-4 to TRBJ2-5; D is perhaps TRBD2 (6 bases). The CDR3 loop spans 17 amino acids. Germline lookup yields CDR1 SGHNT and CDR2 YYREEE (reference sequence). With 4 bases removed from V and 3 bases from J, the gap between germline ends came to 22 bases. CDR3 region: CASSRAGGPTYEETQYF. The CDR3 nucleotides read TGTGCCAGCAGCCGAGCCGGGGGACCGACCTATGAAGAGACCCAGTACTTC.

CDR3 loop: CATSRGSSGAWTGELFF. The CDR3 DNA is TGTGCCACCAGCAGAGGTAGTAGCGGGGCTTGGACCGGGGAGCTGTTTTTT. The gene calls are TRBV15 and TRBJ2-2, with 8 bases identical to TRBD2. The CDR3 sequence is 17 residues long. Germline CDR1 reads LNHNV; CDR2 reads YYDKDF (reference sequence). With V trimmed by 1 base and J by 5 bases, 9 bases remained unmatched.

This clone occurred once. The CDR3 coding sequence is TGTGCCAGTAGTATTGGGAGCGGGAGTTCCCCTTACAATGAGCAGTTCTTC. It is translated as CASSIGSGSSPYNEQFF. The genes are TRBV19 and TRBJ2-1, with 8 bases identical to TRBD2. CDR3 size: 17 residues. Trimming at V came to 3 bases and at J to 4 bases, leaving 11 bases not matched to a gene. Germline V lookup: CDR1 LNHDA, CDR2 SQIVND (reference sequence). Drawing the rest from reference TRBV19 and TRBJ2-1, the complete variable domain is DGGITQSPKYLFRKEGQNVTLSCEQNLNHDAMYWYRQDPGQGLRLIYYSQIVNDFQKGDIAEGYSVSREKKESFPLTVTSAQKNPTAFYLCASSIGSGSSPYNEQFFGPGTRLTVL.